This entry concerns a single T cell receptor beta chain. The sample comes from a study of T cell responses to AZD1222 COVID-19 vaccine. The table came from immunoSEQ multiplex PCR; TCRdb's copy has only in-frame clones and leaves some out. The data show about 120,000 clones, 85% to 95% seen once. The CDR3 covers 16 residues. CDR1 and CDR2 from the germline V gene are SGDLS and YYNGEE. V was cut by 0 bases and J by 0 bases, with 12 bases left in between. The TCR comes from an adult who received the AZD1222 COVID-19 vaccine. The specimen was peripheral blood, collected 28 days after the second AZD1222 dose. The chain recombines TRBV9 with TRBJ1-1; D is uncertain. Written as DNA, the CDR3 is TGTGCCAGCAGCGTAGCCCCCGGGCTGGTGAACACTGAAGCTTTCTTT. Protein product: CASSVAPGLVNTEAFF.